These 31 T cell receptor beta chains originate from one sample sequenced in a study of blood T cell repertoires in COVID-19. Measured with immunoSEQ multiplex PCR; TCRdb has only the in-frame clones, and not every one. This sample yields 300,000 to 400,000 clones, of which approximately 88% are seen a single time; approximately 5% belongs to the top ten. Sequenced: PBMCs or T cells enriched from blood (not recorded which). All receptors derive from a man aged 55 to 70 who had recovered from COVID-19.

The rearrangement joins TRBV7-2 to TRBJ1-2; perhaps TRBD1 as D (5 bases). This CDR3 region has 12 residues. V lost 3 bases and J lost 10, with 12 bases in between. The germline V gene encodes CDR1 SGHTA and CDR2 FQGNSA. Here the CDR3 DNA reads TGTGCCAGCAGCTTCATGCAGGGAAACTACACCTTC. It specifies CASSFMQGNYTF.

This clone has only one observation. The CDR3 region is CASSRGSQPYNEQFF. The DNA of the CDR3 is TGTGCCAGCAGCCGCGGGAGCCAGCCCTACAATGAGCAGTTCTTC. The rearrangement links TRBV7-2 to TRBJ2-1; 7 bases are a match to TRBD2. The CDR3 runs 15 residues. From germline, CDR1 is SGHTA and CDR2 FQGNSA. The J segment lost 2 bases and the V segment lost 5 bases, leaving 6 bases of the junction unmatched.

The gene calls are TRBV3-1 (or the pseudogene TRBV3-2) and TRBJ2-5; D may be TRBD1 (5 bases). V dropped 2 bases and J dropped 0 bases, with 16 bases sitting between them. Germline V lookup: CDR1 LGHDT, CDR2 YNNKEL (reference sequence). The CDR3 is 17 residues long. In DNA form, the CDR3 reads TGTGCCAGCAGCCAACGTGGGGCCAGACTGTACCAAGAGACCCAGTACTTC. Protein product: CASSQRGARLYQETQYF.

The V call is TRBV5-1, the J call TRBJ2-5; 7 bases align to TRBD2. CDR3 size: 15 residues. Germline assignment: CDR1 SGHRS and CDR2 YFSETQ. The V and J ends lost 4 bases and 3 bases, in that order; junction bases with no gene match: 9. The CDR3 DNA reads TGCGCCAGCAGCCCGAGGGAGGGTTCGGAAGAGACCCAGTACTTC. Translating gives CASSPREGSEETQYF.

V usage is TRBV2 and J usage is TRBJ2-7, with D perhaps matching TRBD1 (5 bases). Germline CDR1 is SNHLY and CDR2 is FYNNEI. The V end was cut by 6 bases, the J end by 3 bases, with 12 bases between. CDR3 length: 13 residues. The chain's CDR3 is CASRLNTGYEQYF. For the CDR3, the DNA is TGTGCCAGCAGACTTAACACAGGCTACGAGCAGTACTTC.

This clone was detected only once. The V and J genes are TRBV3-1 (or the pseudogene TRBV3-2) and TRBJ2-6, with 9 nucleotides matching TRBD1. The CDR3 extends over 19 amino acids. J lost 1 base, V lost 0 bases, and 7 bases had no gene match. The germline gives CDR1 LGHDT, CDR2 YNNKEL (reference sequence). This CDR3 is CASSQDGGQGRSGANVLTF. In DNA form, the CDR3 reads TGTGCCAGCAGCCAAGACGGAGGACAGGGGAGGTCTGGGGCCAACGTCCTGACTTTC.

Remarks on this clone: The sample has other DNA sequences that encode this CDR3 too. The chain combines TRBV3-1 (or the pseudogene TRBV3-2) with TRBJ1-2; D perhaps matches TRBD1 (5 bases). This CDR3 spans 13 amino acids. V lost 0 bases and J 3 bases, leaving 5 bases between the germline ends. Germline-derived CDR1 and CDR2 are LGHDT and YNNKEL (reference sequence). The CDR3 nucleotides are TGTGCCAGCAGCCAAGACAGGGACTATGGCTACACCTTC. Protein: CASSQDRDYGYTF.

This chain joins TRBV28 and TRBJ1-2; no definite D call. CDR3 length: 14 residues. V was trimmed by 4 bases and J by 0 bases, leaving 9 bases between them. Looked up from germline, CDR1 is MDHEN and CDR2 is SYDVKM. CDR3 DNA sequence: TGTGCCAGCAGTTCCCCCGGGACTAACTATGGCTACACCTTC. Its protein is CASSSPGTNYGYTF.

The J gene is TRBJ1-1, the V gene TRBV19; tentative D call: TRBD1 (6 bases). V gave up 3 bases and J gave up 4 bases, with 21 bases separating them. Germline-derived CDR1 and CDR2 are LNHDA and SQIVND (reference sequence). CDR3 length: 17 residues. For the CDR3, the DNA is TGTGCCAGTAGTATGTGGGGGCAAGATCTCTCTGGCACTGAAGCTTTCTTT. Translation: CASSMWGQDLSGTEAFF.

This clone has a handful of counts. The genes are TRBV4-2 and TRBJ2-1; 15 positions match TRBD2. The trim removed 2 bases at V and 7 bases at J, leaving 9 bases unmatched. The length of the CDR3 is 18 residues. The germline V gene encodes CDR1 LGHNA and CDR2 YNFKEQ. The CDR3 DNA is TGTGCCAGCAGCCAAAGTCGGACTAGCGGGAGGGTAGGGAATGAGCAGTTCTTC. Translating gives CASSQSRTSGRVGNEQFF.

V and J are TRBV10-3 and TRBJ1-3, with TRBD1 identical over 7 bases. This CDR3 is built from 13 residues. V lost 6 bases and J lost 3; bases outside the gene matches: 2. Germline V gives CDR1 ENHRY, CDR2 SYGVKD. CDR3 loop: CAISGDSGNTIYF. DNA of the CDR3: TGTGCCATCAGCGGGGACAGTGGAAACACCATATATTTT.

This clone came up once. This rearrangement joins TRBV29-1 to TRBJ2-5, with D tentatively TRBD1 (5 bases). The CDR3 has 11 residues. CDR1 and CDR2 from the germline V gene are SQVTM and ANQGSEA. V was pared by 5 bases and J by 4 bases, with 8 bases between. Written as DNA, the CDR3 is TGCAGCGTTTGGGGCGGAGAGACCCAGTACTTC. Protein sequence: CSVWGGETQYF.

V and J are TRBV3-1 (or the pseudogene TRBV3-2) and TRBJ1-5; tentative D call: TRBD1 (6 bases). Germline V CDR1 and CDR2: LGHDT, YNNKEL (reference sequence). The V and J ends lost 3 bases and 4 bases respectively, with 16 bases between them. The CDR3 length is 16 residues. CDR3 in DNA: TGTGCCAGCAGCCACTCTAGACAGGCAGGAAATCAGCCCCAGCATTTT. Protein: CASSHSRQAGNQPQHF.

The rearrangement joins TRBV6-5 to TRBJ1-2; TRBD1 might be the D (6 bases). Germline CDR1 and CDR2: MNHEY and SVGAGI. The CDR3 has 14 amino acids. Trimming pared 6 bases from V and 6 bases from J, leaving 17 bases between. The CDR3 region is CASSSRDTFHGYTF. The CDR3 coding sequence is TGTGCCAGCAGCAGCCGGGACACTTTCCATGGCTACACCTTC.

In this sample, this clone turned up a few times. CDR3 region: CASSQETRGAHTIYF. CDR3 coding DNA: TGCGCCAGCAGCCAAGAGACCCGGGGGGCGCACACCATATATTTT. J is TRBJ1-3 and V is TRBV4-1; possibly TRBD1 for D (6 bases). CDR3 length equals 15 residues. V lost 0 bases and J lost 8, with 14 bases in between. Germline CDR1 MGHRA, CDR2 YSYEKL.

The chain has TRBV10-2 and TRBJ1-2; D perhaps matches TRBD1 (5 bases). Looked up from germline, CDR1 is WSHSY and CDR2 is SAAADI. V dropped 7 bases and J dropped 1 base, with 13 bases sitting between them. The CDR3 extends over 14 amino acids. CDR3 loop: CASTTGTGNYGYTF. CDR3 nucleotides: TGCGCCAGCACAACAGGCACCGGTAACTATGGCTACACCTTC.

This clone appeared a single time. CDR3 sequence reads: CASRGGTGPASNEKLFF. The CDR3 nucleotides read TGTGCCAGCAGAGGCGGGACAGGGCCGGCGTCTAATGAAAAACTGTTTTTT. The genes are TRBV11-2 and TRBJ1-4; 9 positions match TRBD1. Germline CDR1 and CDR2: SGHAT and FQNNGV. V gave up 6 bases and J gave up 3 bases; unmatched junction bases: 11. This CDR3 region has 17 residues. The full variable domain, rest sourced from reference TRBV11-2 and TRBJ1-4, is EAGVAQSPRYKIIEKRQSVAFWCNPISGHATLYWYQQILGQGPKLLIQFQNNGVVDDSQLPKDRFSAERLKGVDSTLKIQPAKLEDSAVYLCASRGGTGPASNEKLFFGSGTQLSVL.

The rearrangement joins TRBV28 to TRBJ2-7; perhaps TRBD1 as D (5 bases). Germline V gene lookup returns CDR1 MDHEN and CDR2 SYDVKM. This CDR3 is 12 amino acids long. V shed 6 bases and J shed 4 bases, with 10 bases lying between them. The CDR3 nucleotides are TGTGCCAGCAGCACGGACACTTACGAGCAGTACTTC. The encoded protein is CASSTDTYEQYF.

This clone was recorded a few times. The V and J genes are TRBV5-1 and TRBJ1-4; D uncertain. This CDR3 spans 14 amino acids. Germline values: CDR1 SGHRS, CDR2 YFSETQ. V gave up 0 bases and J gave up 5 bases, with 8 bases separating them. CDR3 DNA: TGCGCCAGCAGCTTGGCCAGTAACAATGAAAAACTGTTTTTT. This sequence encodes CASSLASNNEKLFF. The entire variable domain, with the rest obtained from reference TRBV5-1 and TRBJ1-4, is as follows: KAGVTQTPRYLIKTRGQQVTLSCSPISGHRSVSWYQQTPGQGLQFLFEYFSETQRNKGNFPGRFSGRQFSNSRSEMNVSTLELGDSALYLCASSLASNNEKLFFGSGTQLSVL.

The chain uses TRBV9 and TRBJ2-5; tentative D call: TRBD2 (5 bases). Trimming left V 1 base short and J 2 bases short, with 9 bases between. Germline-derived CDR1 and CDR2 are SGDLS and YYNGEE. This CDR3 is 14 amino acids long. CDR3 nucleotide sequence: TGTGCCAGCAGCGTACGGTCGGGACAAGAGACCCAGTACTTC. Its translation is CASSVRSGQETQYF.

V gene TRBV28 combines with J gene TRBJ1-1; D gene unclear. There are 13 residues in the CDR3. The V and J ends lost 6 bases and 0 bases respectively, with 8 bases between them. CDR1 and CDR2 (germline): MDHEN, SYDVKM. DNA of the CDR3: TGTGCCAGCAGAAAGCAAATGAACACTGAAGCTTTCTTT. It is translated as CASRKQMNTEAFF. Variable domain in full (rest from reference TRBV28 and TRBJ1-1): DVKVTQSSRYLVKRTGEKVFLECVQDMDHENMFWYRQDPGLGLRLIYFSYDVKMKEKGDIPEGYSVSREKKERFSLILESASTNQTSMYLCASRKQMNTEAFFGQGTRLTVV.

The J gene is TRBJ2-1, the V gene TRBV14, with D possibly being TRBD2 (5 bases). Germline CDR1 reads SGHDN; CDR2 reads FVKESK. V was cut by 0 bases and J by 6 bases, with 12 bases left in between. This CDR3 has 15 residues. The CDR3, as DNA: TGTGCCAGCAGCCAAGATCAGGTGCGGGCCAATGAGCAGTTCTTC. This gives the protein CASSQDQVRANEQFF.

The chain combines TRBV15 with TRBJ2-3; D is uncertain. Trimming pared 5 bases from V and 10 bases from J, leaving 13 bases between. Germline CDR1 is LNHNV and CDR2 is YYDKDF (reference sequence). This CDR3 has 12 residues. The CDR3 nucleotides read TGTGCCACCAGCGGCCAGGCTTGGGCGCAGTATTTT. Protein: CATSGQAWAQYF.

A single count supports this clone. The chain couples TRBV7-9 to TRBJ2-1, with a possible D match to TRBD2 (5 bases). The CDR3 is 11 amino acids. Trimming removed 10 bases from V and 8 bases from J, with 12 bases in between. Germline V gene lookup returns CDR1 SEHNR and CDR2 FQNEAQ (reference sequence). CDR3 nucleotide sequence: TGTGCCACCTTACTAGTGTATGAGCAGTTCTTC. It yields the protein CATLLVYEQFF.

The V and J genes are TRBV5-1 and TRBJ1-6, with TRBD1 matching 7 bases. CDR1 is SGHRS, CDR2 YFSETQ, per germline. The CDR3 extends over 15 amino acids. With 0 bases clipped from V and 7 bases from J, the junction kept 4 bases outside the gene matches. The CDR3 spells CASSLEQGKNSPLHF. CDR3 nucleotide sequence: TGCGCCAGCAGCTTGGAACAGGGGAAGAATTCACCCCTCCACTTT.

The chain combines TRBV5-1 with TRBJ1-2; D unresolved. Trimming cost V 4 bases and J 8 bases, with 15 bases left between them. Germline CDR1 reads SGHRS; CDR2 reads YFSETQ. This CDR3 spans 13 amino acids. The chain's CDR3 is CASSLDTVLGYTF. In DNA form, the CDR3 reads TGCGCCAGCAGCCTCGACACAGTTTTAGGCTACACCTTC.

The J gene is TRBJ2-1, the V gene TRBV11-3; 12 bases are a match to TRBD1. This CDR3 spans 15 amino acids. Germline CDR1 is SGHNT and CDR2 is YENEEA. J gave up 8 bases and V 1 base, and 3 bases lay outside the gene matches. The CDR3 DNA reads as TGTGCCAGCAGCTTAGGGGGGACAGGGGGCTATGAGCAGTTCTTC. Amino acid sequence: CASSLGGTGGYEQFF.

This chain joins TRBV6-5 and TRBJ1-4; D perhaps matches TRBD1 (6 bases). CDR1 and CDR2 (germline): MNHEY, SVGAGI. This CDR3 is built from 14 residues. Trimming pared 7 bases from V and 8 bases from J, leaving 17 bases between. CDR3 region: CASIRVGGGEKLFF. CDR3 DNA: TGTGCCAGCATTAGAGTGGGAGGGGGAGAAAAACTGTTTTTT.

This chain links TRBV28 with TRBJ1-5, with TRBD1 identical over 7 bases. Trimming took 5 bases from V and 4 from J; bases not matched to a gene: 8. In germline, CDR1 is MDHEN, CDR2 SYDVKM. The CDR3 is made up of 15 amino acids. The CDR3 sequence is CASSPRRGWNQPQHF. In DNA form, the CDR3 reads TGTGCCAGCAGTCCTCGCAGGGGGTGGAATCAGCCCCAGCATTTT.

The rearrangement links TRBV10-2 to TRBJ2-2; possibly TRBD1 for D (5 bases). The CDR3 has 13 amino acids. The germline V and J ends were trimmed by 7 bases and 6 bases, with 12 bases remaining between them. Germline loops: CDR1 WSHSY, CDR2 SAAADI. CDR3 bases: TGCGCCAGCAAGGGGAACGTTGCCGGGGAGCTGTTTTTT. It yields the protein CASKGNVAGELFF.

The chain carries TRBV6-2 or TRBV6-3 and TRBJ2-3; D is uncertain. Trimming shortened V by 5 bases and J by 0 bases, and 18 bases separated the two germline ends. Germline V lookup: CDR1 MNHEY, CDR2 SVGEGT. The CDR3 runs to 17 residues. The CDR3 DNA follows: TGTGCCAGCAGTCCGGTGGGCCAGGTTGCTAGCACAGATACGCAGTATTTT. Protein sequence: CASSPVGQVASTDTQYF.